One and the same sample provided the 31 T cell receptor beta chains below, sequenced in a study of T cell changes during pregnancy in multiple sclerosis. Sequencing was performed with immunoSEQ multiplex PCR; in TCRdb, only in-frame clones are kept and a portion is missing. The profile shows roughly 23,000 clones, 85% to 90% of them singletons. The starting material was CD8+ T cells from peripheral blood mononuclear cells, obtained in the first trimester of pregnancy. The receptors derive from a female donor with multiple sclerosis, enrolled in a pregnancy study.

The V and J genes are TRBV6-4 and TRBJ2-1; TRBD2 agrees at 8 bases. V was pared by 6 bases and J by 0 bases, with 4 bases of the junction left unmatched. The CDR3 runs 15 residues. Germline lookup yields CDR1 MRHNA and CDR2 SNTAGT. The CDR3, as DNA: TGTGCCAGCAGCCCTACTAGCGGCTCCTACAATGAGCAGTTCTTC. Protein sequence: CASSPTSGSYNEQFF.

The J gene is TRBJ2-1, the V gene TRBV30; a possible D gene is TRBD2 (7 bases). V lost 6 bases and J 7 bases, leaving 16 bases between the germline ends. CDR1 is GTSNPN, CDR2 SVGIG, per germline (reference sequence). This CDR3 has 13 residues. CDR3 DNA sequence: TGTGCCTGCGTCCCAGGGGAGGGGAATGAGCAGTTCTTC. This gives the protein CACVPGEGNEQFF.

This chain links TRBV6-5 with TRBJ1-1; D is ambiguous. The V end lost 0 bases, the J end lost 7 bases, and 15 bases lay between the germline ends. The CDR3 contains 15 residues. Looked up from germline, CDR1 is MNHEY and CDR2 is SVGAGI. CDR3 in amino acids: CASSYSPAGKNEAFF. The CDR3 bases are TGTGCCAGCAGTTACTCCCCGGCGGGGAAAAATGAAGCTTTCTTT.

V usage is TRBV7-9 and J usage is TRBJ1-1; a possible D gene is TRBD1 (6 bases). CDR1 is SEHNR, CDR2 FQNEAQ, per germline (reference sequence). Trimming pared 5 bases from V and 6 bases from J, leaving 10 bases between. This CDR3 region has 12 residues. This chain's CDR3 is CASSAGVAEAFF. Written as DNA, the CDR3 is TGTGCCAGCAGCGCAGGGGTGGCTGAAGCTTTCTTT.

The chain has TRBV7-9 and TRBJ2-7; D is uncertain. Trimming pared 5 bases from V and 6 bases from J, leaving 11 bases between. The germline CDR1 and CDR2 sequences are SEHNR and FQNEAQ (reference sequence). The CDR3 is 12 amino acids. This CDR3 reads CASSVSWSEQYF. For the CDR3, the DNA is TGTGCCAGCAGCGTGTCGTGGAGCGAGCAGTACTTC.

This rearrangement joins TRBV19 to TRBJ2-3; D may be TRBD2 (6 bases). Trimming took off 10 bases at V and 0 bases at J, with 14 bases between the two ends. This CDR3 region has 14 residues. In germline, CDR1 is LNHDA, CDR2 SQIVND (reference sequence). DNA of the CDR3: TGTGCCACTCAGGGTCGGGGGAGCACAGATACGCAGTATTTT. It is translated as CATQGRGSTDTQYF.

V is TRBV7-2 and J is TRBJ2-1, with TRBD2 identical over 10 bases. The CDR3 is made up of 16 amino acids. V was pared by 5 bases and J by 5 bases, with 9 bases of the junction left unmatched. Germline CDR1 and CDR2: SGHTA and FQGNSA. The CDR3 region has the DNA TGTGCCAGCAGCCAAAGACTAGCGGGTGGCAACAATGAGCAGTTCTTC. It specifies CASSQRLAGGNNEQFF.

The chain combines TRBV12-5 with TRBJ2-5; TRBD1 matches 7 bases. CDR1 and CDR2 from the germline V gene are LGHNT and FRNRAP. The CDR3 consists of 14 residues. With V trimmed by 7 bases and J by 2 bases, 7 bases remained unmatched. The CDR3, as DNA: TGTGCTAGTGCTCCAGGGACAGTTCAAGAGACCCAGTACTTC. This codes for CASAPGTVQETQYF. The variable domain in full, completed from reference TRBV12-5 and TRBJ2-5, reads DARVTQTPRHKVTEMGQEVTMRCQPILGHNTVFWYRQTMMQGLELLAYFRNRAPLDDSGMPKDRFSAEMPDATLATLKIQPSEPRDSAVYFCASAPGTVQETQYFGPGTRLLVL.

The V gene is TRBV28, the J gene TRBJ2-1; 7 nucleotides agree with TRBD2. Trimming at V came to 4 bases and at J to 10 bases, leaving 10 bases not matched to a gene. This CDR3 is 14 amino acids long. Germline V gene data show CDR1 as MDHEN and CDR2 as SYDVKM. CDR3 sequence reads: CASSSWTSLGEQFF. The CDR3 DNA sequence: TGTGCCAGCAGTTCTTGGACTAGTCTCGGCGAGCAGTTCTTC.

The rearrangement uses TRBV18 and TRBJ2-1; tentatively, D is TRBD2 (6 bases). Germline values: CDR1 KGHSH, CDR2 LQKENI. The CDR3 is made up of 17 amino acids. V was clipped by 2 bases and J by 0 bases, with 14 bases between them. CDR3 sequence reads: CASSPVSSGSSYNEQFF. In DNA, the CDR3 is TGTGCCAGCTCACCAGTAAGTAGCGGTAGCTCCTACAATGAGCAGTTCTTC.

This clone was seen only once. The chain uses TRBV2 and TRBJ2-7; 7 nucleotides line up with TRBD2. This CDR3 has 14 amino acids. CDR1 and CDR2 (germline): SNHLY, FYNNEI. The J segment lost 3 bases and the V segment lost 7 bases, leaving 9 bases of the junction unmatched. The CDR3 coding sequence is TGTGCCAGCAAGCCCAGGACTAGTAACTACGAGCAGTACTTC. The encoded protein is CASKPRTSNYEQYF.

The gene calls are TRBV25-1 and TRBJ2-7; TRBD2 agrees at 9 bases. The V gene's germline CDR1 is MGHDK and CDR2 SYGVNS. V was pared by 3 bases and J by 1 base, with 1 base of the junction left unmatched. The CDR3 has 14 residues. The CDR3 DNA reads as TGTGCCAGCAGTGAGCGGGGGGGGTCCTACGAGCAGTACTTC. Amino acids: CASSERGGSYEQYF.

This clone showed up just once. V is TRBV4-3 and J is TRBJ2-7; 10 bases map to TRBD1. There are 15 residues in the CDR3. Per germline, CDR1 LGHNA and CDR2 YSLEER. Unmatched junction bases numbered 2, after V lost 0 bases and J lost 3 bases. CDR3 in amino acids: CASSQDRDRGYEQYF. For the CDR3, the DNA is TGCGCCAGCAGCCAAGACCGGGACAGGGGCTACGAGCAGTACTTC.

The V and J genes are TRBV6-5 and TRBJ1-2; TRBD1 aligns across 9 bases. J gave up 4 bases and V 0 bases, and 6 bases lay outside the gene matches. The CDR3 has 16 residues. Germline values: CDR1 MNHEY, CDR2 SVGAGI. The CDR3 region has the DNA TGTGCCAGCAGTTACTCAGGGGACAGGGCCATCTATGGCTACACCTTC. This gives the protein CASSYSGDRAIYGYTF.

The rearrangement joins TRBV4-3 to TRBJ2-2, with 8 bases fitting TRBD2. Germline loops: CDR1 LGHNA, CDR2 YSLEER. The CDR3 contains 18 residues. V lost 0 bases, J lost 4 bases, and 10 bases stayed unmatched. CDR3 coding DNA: TGCGCCAGCAGCCAAGAGGCGACGGGAGGGCCGATCACCGGGGAGCTGTTTTTT. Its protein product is CASSQEATGGPITGELFF.

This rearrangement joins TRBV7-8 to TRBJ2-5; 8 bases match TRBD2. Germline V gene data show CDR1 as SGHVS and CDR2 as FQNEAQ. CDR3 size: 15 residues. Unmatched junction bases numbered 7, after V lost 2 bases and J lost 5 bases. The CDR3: CASSLSGGPGETQYF. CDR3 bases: TGTGCCAGCAGCTTATCGGGAGGGCCAGGGGAGACCCAGTACTTC.

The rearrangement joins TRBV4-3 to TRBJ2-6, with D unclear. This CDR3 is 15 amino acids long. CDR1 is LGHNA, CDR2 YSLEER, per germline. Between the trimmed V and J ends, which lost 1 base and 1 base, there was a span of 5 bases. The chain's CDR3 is CASSQVRSGANVLTF. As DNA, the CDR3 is TGCGCCAGCAGCCAAGTACGGTCTGGGGCCAACGTCCTGACTTTC.

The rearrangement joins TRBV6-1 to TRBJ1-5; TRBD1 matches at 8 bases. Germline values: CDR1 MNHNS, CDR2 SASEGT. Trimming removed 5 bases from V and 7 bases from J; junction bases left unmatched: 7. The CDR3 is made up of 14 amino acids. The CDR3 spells CASSSGTGAQPQHF. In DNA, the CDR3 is TGTGCCAGCAGTTCCGGGACAGGAGCCCAGCCCCAGCATTTT.

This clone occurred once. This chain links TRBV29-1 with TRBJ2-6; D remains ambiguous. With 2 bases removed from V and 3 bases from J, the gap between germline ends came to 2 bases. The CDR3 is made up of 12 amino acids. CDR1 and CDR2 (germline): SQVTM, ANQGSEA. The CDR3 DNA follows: TGCAGCGTTGAACTTGGGGCCAACGTCCTGACTTTC. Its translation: CSVELGANVLTF.

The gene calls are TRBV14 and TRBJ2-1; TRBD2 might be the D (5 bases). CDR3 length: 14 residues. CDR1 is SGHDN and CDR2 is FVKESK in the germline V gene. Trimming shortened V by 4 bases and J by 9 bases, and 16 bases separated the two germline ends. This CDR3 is CASSPLLLVGEQFF. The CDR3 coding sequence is TGTGCCAGCAGCCCCCTGTTACTAGTTGGTGAGCAGTTCTTC.

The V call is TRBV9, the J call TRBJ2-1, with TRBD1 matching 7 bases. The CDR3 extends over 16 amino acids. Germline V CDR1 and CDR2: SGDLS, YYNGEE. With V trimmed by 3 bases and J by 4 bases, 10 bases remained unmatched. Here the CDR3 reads CASSAYRDSKYNEQFF. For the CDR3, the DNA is TGTGCCAGCAGCGCCTACCGGGACAGCAAATACAATGAGCAGTTCTTC.

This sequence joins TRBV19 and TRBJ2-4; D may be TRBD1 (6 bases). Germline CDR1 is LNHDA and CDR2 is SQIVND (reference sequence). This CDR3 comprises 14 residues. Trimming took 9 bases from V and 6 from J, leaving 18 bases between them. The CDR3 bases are TGTGCCAGCCAGGGGACGAAGGTCAGAAACATTCAGTACTTC. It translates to CASQGTKVRNIQYF.

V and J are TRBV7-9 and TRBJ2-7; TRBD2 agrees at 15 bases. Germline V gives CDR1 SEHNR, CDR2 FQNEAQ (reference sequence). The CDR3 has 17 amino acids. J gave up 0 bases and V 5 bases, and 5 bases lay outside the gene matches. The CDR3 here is CASSHRTSGRDSYEQYF. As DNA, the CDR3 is TGTGCCAGCAGCCATCGGACTAGCGGGAGGGACTCCTACGAGCAGTACTTC.

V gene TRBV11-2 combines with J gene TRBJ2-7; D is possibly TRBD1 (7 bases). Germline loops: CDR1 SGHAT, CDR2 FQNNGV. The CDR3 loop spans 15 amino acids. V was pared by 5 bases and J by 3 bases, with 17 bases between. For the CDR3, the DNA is TGTGCCAGCAGCCCTTACAGGGGAGGCTACTACGAGCAGTACTTC. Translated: CASSPYRGGYYEQYF.

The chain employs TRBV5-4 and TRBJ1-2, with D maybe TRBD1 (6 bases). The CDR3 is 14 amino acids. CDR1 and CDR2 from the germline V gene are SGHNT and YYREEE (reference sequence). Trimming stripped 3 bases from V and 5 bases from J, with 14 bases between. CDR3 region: CASSSPTGTYGYTF. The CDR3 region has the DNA TGTGCCAGCAGCTCCCCCACAGGGACGTATGGCTACACCTTC.

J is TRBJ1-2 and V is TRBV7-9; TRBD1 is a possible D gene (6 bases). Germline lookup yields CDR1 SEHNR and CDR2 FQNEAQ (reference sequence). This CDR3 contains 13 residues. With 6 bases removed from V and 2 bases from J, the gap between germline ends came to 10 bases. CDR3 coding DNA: TGTGCCAGCAGGGAACAGGGAAACTATGGCTACACCTTC. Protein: CASREQGNYGYTF.

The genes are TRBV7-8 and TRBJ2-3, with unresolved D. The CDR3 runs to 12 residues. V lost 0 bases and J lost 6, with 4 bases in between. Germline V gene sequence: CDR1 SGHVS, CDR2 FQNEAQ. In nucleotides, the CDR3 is TGTGCCAGCAGCTTAGCTACTGATACGCAGTATTTT. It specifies CASSLATDTQYF.

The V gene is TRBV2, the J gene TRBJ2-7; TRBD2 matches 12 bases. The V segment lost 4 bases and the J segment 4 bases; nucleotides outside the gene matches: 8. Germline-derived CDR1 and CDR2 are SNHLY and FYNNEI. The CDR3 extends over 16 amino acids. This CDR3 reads CASSVSASGRVYEQYF. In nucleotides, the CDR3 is TGTGCCAGCAGTGTCAGTGCTAGCGGGAGGGTGTACGAGCAGTACTTC.

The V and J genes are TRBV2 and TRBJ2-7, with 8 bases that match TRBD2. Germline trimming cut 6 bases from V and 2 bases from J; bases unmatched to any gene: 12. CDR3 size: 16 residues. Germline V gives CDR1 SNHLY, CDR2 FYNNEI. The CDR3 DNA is TGTGCCAGCAGGGGGTTAGCGGGACCAGGCACCTACGAGCAGTACTTC. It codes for CASRGLAGPGTYEQYF.

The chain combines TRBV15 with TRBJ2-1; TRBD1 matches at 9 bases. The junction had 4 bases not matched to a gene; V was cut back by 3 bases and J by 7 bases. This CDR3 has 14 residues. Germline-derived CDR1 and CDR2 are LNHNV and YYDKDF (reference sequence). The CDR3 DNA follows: TGTGCCACCAGCAGGGACAGGGGAAATAATGAGCAGTTCTTC. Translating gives CATSRDRGNNEQFF.

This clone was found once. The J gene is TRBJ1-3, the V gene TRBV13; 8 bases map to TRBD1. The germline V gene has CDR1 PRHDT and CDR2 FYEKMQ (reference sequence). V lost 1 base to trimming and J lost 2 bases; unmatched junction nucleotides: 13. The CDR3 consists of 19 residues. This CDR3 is CASSLDRYWQGAPGNTIYF. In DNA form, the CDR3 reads TGTGCCAGCAGCTTAGATCGGTATTGGCAGGGGGCACCTGGAAACACCATATATTTT.